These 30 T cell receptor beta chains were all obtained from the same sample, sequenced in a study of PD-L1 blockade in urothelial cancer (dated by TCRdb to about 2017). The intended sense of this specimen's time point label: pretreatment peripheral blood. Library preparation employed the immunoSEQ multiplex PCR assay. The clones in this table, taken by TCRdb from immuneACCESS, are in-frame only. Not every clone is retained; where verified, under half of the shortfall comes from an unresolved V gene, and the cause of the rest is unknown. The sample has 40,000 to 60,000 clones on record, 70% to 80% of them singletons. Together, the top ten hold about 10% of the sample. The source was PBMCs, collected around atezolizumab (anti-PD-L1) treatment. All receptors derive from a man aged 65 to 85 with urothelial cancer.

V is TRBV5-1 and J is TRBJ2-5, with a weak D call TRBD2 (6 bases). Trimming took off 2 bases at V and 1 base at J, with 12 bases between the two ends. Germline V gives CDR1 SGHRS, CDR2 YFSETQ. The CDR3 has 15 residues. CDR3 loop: CASSFGLTVQETQYF. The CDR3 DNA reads TGCGCCAGCAGCTTTGGACTAACCGTCCAAGAGACCCAGTACTTC.

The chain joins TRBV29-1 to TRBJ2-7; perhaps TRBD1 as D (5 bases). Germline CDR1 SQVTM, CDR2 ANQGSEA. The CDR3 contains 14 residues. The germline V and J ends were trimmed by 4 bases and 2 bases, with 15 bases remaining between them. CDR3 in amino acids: CSVGPSVGAYEQYF. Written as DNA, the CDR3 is TGCAGCGTTGGGCCCTCTGTAGGGGCCTACGAGCAGTACTTC.

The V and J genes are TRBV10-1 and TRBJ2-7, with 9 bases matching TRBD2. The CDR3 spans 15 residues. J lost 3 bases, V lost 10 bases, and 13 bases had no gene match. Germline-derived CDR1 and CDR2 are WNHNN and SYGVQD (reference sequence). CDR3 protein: CANERLAGSFYEQYF. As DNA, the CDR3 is TGCGCCAACGAGAGGCTAGCGGGAAGTTTCTACGAGCAGTACTTC.

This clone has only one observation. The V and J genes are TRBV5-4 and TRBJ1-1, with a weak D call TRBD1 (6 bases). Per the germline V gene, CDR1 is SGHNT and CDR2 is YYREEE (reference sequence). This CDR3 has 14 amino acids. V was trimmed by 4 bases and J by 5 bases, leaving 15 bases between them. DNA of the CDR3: TGTGCCAGCAGCCGGGAACAGGGAAGAACTGAAGCTTTCTTT. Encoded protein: CASSREQGRTEAFF.

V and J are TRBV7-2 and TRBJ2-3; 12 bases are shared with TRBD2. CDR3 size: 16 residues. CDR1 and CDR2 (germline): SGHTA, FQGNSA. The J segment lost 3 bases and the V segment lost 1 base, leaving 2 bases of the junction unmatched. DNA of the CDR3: TGTGCCAGCAGCTTAGGGCTAGCGGGAGGGACAGATACGCAGTATTTT. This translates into CASSLGLAGGTDTQYF.

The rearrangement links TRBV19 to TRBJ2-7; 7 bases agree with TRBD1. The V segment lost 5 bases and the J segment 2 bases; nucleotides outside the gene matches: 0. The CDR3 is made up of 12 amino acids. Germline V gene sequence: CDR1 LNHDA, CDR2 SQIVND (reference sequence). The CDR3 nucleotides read TGTGCCAGTAGTGACAGGGCCTACGAGCAGTACTTC. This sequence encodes CASSDRAYEQYF.

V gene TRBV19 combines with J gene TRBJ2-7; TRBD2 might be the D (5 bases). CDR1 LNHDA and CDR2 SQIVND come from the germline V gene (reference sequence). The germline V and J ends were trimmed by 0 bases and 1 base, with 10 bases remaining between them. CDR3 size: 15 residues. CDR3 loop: CASSIDQRDSYEQYF. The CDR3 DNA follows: TGTGCCAGTAGTATAGATCAGAGGGATTCCTACGAGCAGTACTTC.

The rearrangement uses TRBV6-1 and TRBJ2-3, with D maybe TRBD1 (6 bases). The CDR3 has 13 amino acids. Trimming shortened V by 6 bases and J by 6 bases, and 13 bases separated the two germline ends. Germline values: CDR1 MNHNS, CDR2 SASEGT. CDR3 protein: CASSLNRADTQYF. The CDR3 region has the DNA TGTGCCAGCAGCCTAAACAGGGCCGATACGCAGTATTTT.

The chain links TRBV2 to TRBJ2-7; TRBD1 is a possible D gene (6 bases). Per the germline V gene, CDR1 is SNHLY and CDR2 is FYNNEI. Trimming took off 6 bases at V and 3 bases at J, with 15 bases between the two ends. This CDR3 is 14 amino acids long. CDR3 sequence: CASRERTEIYEQYF. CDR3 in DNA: TGTGCCAGCAGGGAGAGGACAGAAATCTACGAGCAGTACTTC.

CDR3 sequence (DNA): TGTGCCAGCAGCCAAGAGGGCGGACATAATGAAAAACTGTTTTTT. This codes for CASSQEGGHNEKLFF. The genes are TRBV4-2 and TRBJ1-4, with D tentatively TRBD1 (5 bases). Trimming pared 0 bases from V and 4 bases from J, leaving 9 bases between. CDR3 size: 15 residues. Germline values: CDR1 LGHNA, CDR2 YNFKEQ.

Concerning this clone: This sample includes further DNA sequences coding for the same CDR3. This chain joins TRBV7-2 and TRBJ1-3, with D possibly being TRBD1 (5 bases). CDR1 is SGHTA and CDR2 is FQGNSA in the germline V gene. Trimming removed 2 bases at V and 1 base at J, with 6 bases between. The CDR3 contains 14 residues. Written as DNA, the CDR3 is TGTGCCAGCAGCTTACAGGGATCTGGAAACACCATATATTTT. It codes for CASSLQGSGNTIYF.

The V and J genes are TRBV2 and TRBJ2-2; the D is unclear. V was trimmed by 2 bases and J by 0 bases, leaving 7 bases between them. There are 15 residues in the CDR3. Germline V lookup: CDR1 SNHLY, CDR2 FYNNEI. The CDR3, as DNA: TGTGCCAGCAGTGAAAGCGAAACGAACACCGGGGAGCTGTTTTTT. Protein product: CASSESETNTGELFF.

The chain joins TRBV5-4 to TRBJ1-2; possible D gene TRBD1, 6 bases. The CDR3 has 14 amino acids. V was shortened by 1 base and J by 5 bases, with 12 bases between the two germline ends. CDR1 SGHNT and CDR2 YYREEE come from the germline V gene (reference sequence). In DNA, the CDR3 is TGTGCCAGCAGCTTGCCCGGGGACATTTATGGCTACACCTTC. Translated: CASSLPGDIYGYTF.

The CDR3 region is CASSQVRGGYEKLFF. CDR3 in DNA: TGCGCCAGCAGCCAAGTCAGGGGCGGGTATGAAAAACTGTTTTTT. The chain links TRBV4-1 to TRBJ1-4; maybe TRBD1 (6 bases). Germline CDR1 MGHRA, CDR2 YSYEKL. The CDR3 loop spans 15 amino acids. Deletions cut 1 base from V and 6 bases from J, with 12 bases between.

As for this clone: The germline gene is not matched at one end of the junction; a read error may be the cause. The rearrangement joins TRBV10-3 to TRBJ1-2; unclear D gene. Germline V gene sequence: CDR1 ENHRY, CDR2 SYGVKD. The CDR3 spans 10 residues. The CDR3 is CAISESRLYF. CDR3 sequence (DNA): TGTGCCATCAGTGAGTCGAGACTCTACTTC.

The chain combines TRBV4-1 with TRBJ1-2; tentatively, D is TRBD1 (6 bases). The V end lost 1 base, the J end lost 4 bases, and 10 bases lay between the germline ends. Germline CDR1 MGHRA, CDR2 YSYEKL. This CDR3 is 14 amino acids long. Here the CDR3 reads CASSQVSGVYGYTF. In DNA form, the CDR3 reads TGCGCCAGCAGCCAAGTATCAGGGGTCTATGGCTACACCTTC.

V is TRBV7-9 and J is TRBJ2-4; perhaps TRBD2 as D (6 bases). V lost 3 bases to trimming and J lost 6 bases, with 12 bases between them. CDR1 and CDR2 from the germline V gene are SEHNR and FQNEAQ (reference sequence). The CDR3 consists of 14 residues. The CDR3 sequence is CASSFPGRSNIQYF. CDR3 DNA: TGTGCCAGCAGCTTCCCCGGGAGATCAAACATTCAGTACTTC.

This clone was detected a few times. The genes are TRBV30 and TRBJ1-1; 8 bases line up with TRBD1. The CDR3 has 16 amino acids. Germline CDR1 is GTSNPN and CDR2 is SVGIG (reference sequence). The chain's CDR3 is CTVQGAGKVGDRVAFF. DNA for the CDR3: TGTACAGTCCAGGGGGCGGGGAAGGTCGGGGATAGGGTAGCTTTCTTT.

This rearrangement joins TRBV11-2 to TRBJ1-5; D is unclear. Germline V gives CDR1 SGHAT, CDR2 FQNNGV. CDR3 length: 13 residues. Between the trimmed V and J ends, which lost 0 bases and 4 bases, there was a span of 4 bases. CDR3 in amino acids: CASSLDLNQPQHF. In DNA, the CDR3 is TGTGCCAGCAGCTTAGACCTGAATCAGCCCCAGCATTTT.

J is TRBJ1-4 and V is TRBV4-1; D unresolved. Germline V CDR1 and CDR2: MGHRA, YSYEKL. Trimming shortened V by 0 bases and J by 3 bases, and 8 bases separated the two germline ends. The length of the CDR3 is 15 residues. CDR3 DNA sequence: TGCGCCAGCAGCCAAGATGGGAGGGCTAATGAAAAACTGTTTTTT. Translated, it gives CASSQDGRANEKLFF.

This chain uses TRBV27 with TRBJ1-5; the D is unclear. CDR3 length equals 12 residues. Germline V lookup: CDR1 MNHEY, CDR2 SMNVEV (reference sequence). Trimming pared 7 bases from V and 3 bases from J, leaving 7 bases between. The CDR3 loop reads CASTTANQPQHF. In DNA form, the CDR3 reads TGTGCCAGCACAACAGCCAATCAGCCCCAGCATTTT.

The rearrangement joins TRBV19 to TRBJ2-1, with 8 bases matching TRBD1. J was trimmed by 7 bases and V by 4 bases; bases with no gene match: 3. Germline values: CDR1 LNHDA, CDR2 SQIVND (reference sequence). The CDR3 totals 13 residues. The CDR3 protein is CASSNTGGNEQFF. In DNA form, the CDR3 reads TGTGCCAGTAGTAACACAGGGGGGAATGAGCAGTTCTTC.

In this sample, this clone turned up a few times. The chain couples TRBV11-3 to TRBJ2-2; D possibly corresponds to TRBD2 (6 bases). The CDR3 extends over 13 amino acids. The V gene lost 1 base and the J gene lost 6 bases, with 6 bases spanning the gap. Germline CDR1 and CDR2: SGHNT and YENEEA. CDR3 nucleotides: TGTGCCAGCAGCTTAGTAGCGGCCGGGGAGCTGTTTTTT. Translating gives CASSLVAAGELFF. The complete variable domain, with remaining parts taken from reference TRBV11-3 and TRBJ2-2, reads EAGVVQSPRYKIIEKKQPVAFWCNPISGHNTLYWYLQNLGQGPELLIRYENEEAVDDSQLPKDRFSAERLKGVDSTLKIQPAELGDSAVYLCASSLVAAGELFFGEGSRLTVL.

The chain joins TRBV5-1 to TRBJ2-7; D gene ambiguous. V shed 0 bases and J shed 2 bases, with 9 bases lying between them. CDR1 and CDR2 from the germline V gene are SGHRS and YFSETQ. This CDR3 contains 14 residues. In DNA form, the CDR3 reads TGCGCCAGCAGCTTGGTCAGCGAAGCCTACGAGCAGTACTTC. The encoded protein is CASSLVSEAYEQYF.

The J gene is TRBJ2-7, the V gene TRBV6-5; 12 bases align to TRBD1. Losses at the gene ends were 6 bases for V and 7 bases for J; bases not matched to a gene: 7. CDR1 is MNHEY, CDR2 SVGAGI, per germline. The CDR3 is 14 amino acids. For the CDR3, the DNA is TGTGCCAGCAGGGGGGACAGGGGGCGAAATGAGCAGTACTTC. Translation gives CASRGDRGRNEQYF.

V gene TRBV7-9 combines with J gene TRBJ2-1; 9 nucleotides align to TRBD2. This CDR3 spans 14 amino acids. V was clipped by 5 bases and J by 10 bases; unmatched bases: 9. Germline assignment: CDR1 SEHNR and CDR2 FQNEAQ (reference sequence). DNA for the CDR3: TGTGCCAGCAGCCCCTCTAGCGGGGAATGGGAGCAGTTCTTC. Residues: CASSPSSGEWEQFF.

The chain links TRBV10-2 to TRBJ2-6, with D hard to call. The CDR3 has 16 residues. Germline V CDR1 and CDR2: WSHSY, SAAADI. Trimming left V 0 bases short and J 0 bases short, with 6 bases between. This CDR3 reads CASSESVGSGANVLTF. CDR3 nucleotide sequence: TGCGCCAGCAGTGAGTCAGTCGGCTCTGGGGCCAACGTCCTGACTTTC.

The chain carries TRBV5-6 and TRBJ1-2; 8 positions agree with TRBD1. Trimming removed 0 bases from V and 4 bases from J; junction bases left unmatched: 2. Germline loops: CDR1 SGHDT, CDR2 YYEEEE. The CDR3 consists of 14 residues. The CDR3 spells CASSLGQGIYGYTF. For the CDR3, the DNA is TGTGCCAGCAGCTTGGGACAGGGGATCTATGGCTACACCTTC.

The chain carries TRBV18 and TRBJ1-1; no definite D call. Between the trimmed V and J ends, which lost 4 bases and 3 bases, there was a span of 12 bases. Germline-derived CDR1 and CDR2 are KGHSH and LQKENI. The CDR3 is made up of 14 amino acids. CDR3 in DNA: TGTGCCAGCTCACGTGACATCGCAGACACTGAAGCTTTCTTT. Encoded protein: CASSRDIADTEAFF.

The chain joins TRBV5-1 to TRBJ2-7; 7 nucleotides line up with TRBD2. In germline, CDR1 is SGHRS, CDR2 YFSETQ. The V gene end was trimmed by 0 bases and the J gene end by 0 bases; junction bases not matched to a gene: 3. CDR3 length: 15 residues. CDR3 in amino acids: CASSLETGGSYEQYF. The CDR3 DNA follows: TGCGCCAGCAGCTTGGAGACGGGGGGCTCCTACGAGCAGTACTTC.